These 8 T cell receptor beta chains were all obtained from the same sample, sequenced in a study of blood T cell repertoires in COVID-19. Clones were read by immunoSEQ multiplex PCR, and TCRdb kept only the in-frame ones, dropping some. The table includes about 170,000 clones, 85% to 90% detected once. Sequencing used peripheral blood. The receptor source for this set is a man aged 45-65 years who had recovered from COVID-19.

V usage is TRBV23-1 and J usage is TRBJ1-2, with 11 bases fitting TRBD1. TRBV23-1 is known as an ORF, though its function is uncertain. The CDR3 runs to 19 residues. J was trimmed by 5 bases and V by 3 bases; bases with no gene match: 17. The CDR3 sequence is CASSHQDRGLGFGKYGYTF. The CDR3, as DNA: TGCGCCAGCAGTCATCAGGACAGGGGGCTAGGGTTTGGTAAGTATGGCTACACCTTC.

This chain joins TRBV19 and TRBJ1-5; a weak D match, TRBD1 (5 bases). Germline CDR1 LNHDA, CDR2 SQIVND (reference sequence). The CDR3 is 16 residues long. Trimming removed 3 bases at V and 4 bases at J, with 16 bases between. DNA for the CDR3: TGTGCCAGTAGTATTTGGGCAGGGCTAGGGAATCAGCCCCAGCATTTT. Protein product: CASSIWAGLGNQPQHF.

The V and J genes are TRBV19 and TRBJ1-5, with a possible D match to TRBD1 (6 bases). CDR1 is LNHDA, CDR2 SQIVND, per germline (reference sequence). The CDR3 spans 15 residues. Trimming removed 5 bases at V and 2 bases at J, with 13 bases between. The DNA for the CDR3 is TGTGCCAGTAGTCTCGGACAGAGAGGCAATCAGCCCCAGCATTTT. Translated: CASSLGQRGNQPQHF. The full variable domain, completed using reference TRBV19 and TRBJ1-5, is DGGITQSPKYLFRKEGQNVTLSCEQNLNHDAMYWYRQDPGQGLRLIYYSQIVNDFQKGDIAEGYSVSREKKESFPLTVTSAQKNPTAFYLCASSLGQRGNQPQHFGDGTRLSIL.

The CDR3 nucleotides are TGTGCCAGCAGCCCCGCTAACAGGGGGCGGTACGAGCAGTACTTC. This translates into CASSPANRGRYEQYF. The rearrangement uses TRBV7-2 and TRBJ2-7; the match to TRBD1 covers 9 bases. Looked up from germline, CDR1 is SGHTA and CDR2 is FQGNSA. V was clipped by 5 bases and J by 4 bases; unmatched bases: 9. The length of the CDR3 is 15 residues.

This clone was seen a single time. DNA of the CDR3: TGTGCCAGCAGCTTCTACCAAGCGGGGGGTGGAGAGCAGTACTTC. As protein: CASSFYQAGGGEQYF. This rearrangement joins TRBV7-2 to TRBJ2-7; 9 bases are a match to TRBD2. Germline assignment: CDR1 SGHTA and CDR2 FQGNSA. V dropped 3 bases and J dropped 7; count of bases not matched to a gene: 10. The CDR3 runs 15 residues.

V gene TRBV27 combines with J gene TRBJ2-7; 10 bases align to TRBD1. From germline, CDR1 is MNHEY and CDR2 SMNVEV (reference sequence). V lost 7 bases to trimming and J lost 2 bases; unmatched junction nucleotides: 5. The CDR3 runs to 14 residues. The CDR3 sequence: CASTPGTGAYEQYF. CDR3 nucleotide sequence: TGTGCCAGCACCCCTGGGACAGGGGCCTACGAGCAGTACTTC.

The CDR3 spells CAITPIVPPTEAFF. CDR3 DNA: TGTGCCATCACCCCAATAGTACCGCCGACTGAAGCTTTCTTT. V usage is TRBV10-3 and J usage is TRBJ1-1; unclear D gene. V lost 7 bases and J 5 bases, leaving 17 bases between the germline ends. Germline V gene sequence: CDR1 ENHRY, CDR2 SYGVKD. This CDR3 region has 14 residues.

The chain links TRBV28 to TRBJ2-5; possibly TRBD2 for D (5 bases). This CDR3 comprises 14 residues. Germline values: CDR1 MDHEN, CDR2 SYDVKM. Trimming shortened V by 6 bases and J by 2 bases, and 13 bases separated the two germline ends. In DNA, the CDR3 is TGTGCCAGCAGCGCAGGAGGCCCTCAAGAGACCCAGTACTTC. It translates to CASSAGGPQETQYF.